The TCR beta chain described here comes from a study of T cells after yellow fever vaccination. Template-switching 5'RACE yielded the TCR cDNA; a universal primer site and UMIs were added in the process. TCRdb passed the 5' RACE reads through MiXCR, listing each CDR3 protein once. The sample yields more than 65,000 distinct CDR3 sequences, roughly 7% seen once. The CDR3 runs 15 residues. Trimming removed 5 bases at V and 6 bases at J, with 17 bases between. The germline V gene encodes CDR1 SGHTA and CDR2 FQGTGA. Many counts were recorded for this clonotype. Sequenced here: CD8+ T cells sorted from PBMCs, sampled more than 8 days after the first yellow fever vaccination. This clonotype was obtained from a man between 18 and 35 years old who received the YFV17D yellow fever vaccine. The chain has TRBV7-3 and TRBJ2-1, with D possibly TRBD2 on 7 matching bases. The CDR3 DNA sequence: TGTGCCAGCAGCCCTCGGGGGGCGCAGGGCAATGAGCAGTTCTTC. It specifies CASSPRGAQGNEQFF.